Sequencing of this T cell receptor beta chain was carried out in a study of cytomegalovirus exposure and HLA in healthy donors. Study conclusions and caveats: What was likely a sequencing artifact was a cluster of highly shared sequence variants. With further analysis later on, most CMV-associated TCR beta chains appeared HLA-restricted.

It was with 60 Vbeta and 13 Jbeta primers that the PCR ran. Assay: immunoSEQ multiplex PCR; the TCRdb copy retains only in-frame clones and omits some. This sample's table reports about 51,000 clones. V shed 4 bases, J shed 5 bases, and the junction held 5 bases outside the gene matches. The germline V gene encodes CDR1 SQVTM and CDR2 ANQGSEA. There are 13 residues in the CDR3. On this clone: Its antigen is unidentified.

The receptor's source is a man aged 40-49 years in good health and CMV-seropositive. Sequencing was done on a sample of PBMCs. This rearrangement joins TRBV29-1 to TRBJ2-1; TRBD1 aligns across 7 bases. CDR3 protein: CSVVGTADNEQFF. In DNA, the CDR3 is TGCAGCGTTGTCGGGACAGCTGACAATGAGCAGTTCTTC.